These T cell receptor beta chains were read from a single sample in a study of shared clonotypes between healthy human individuals. The data were produced by immunoSEQ multiplex PCR, yet TCRdb's version contains in-frame clones alone and is incomplete. This table holds approximately 1.4 million clones, nearly 99% found once. The source material was naive CD4+ T cells sorted from blood. Source of these receptors: a man aged 25 to 40 in good health. CDR3s leave out the opening cysteine and the closing phenylalanine or tryptophan.

J gene,V gene,CDR3 protein
TRBJ2-1,TRBV2,ASSGRLPSGYNEQF
TRBJ2-6,TRBV18,ASSLYPGTSGANVLT
TRBJ2-2,TRBV29-1,SVEEGGAGELF
TRBJ2-3,TRBV2,ASSLSTRTDTQY
TRBJ2-7,TRBV11-2,ASTQSRGLGQY
TRBJ2-1,TRBV11-2,ASSSLRQGGLNEQF
TRBJ2-5,TRBV18,ASSPSSIQETQY
TRBJ2-1,TRBV30,AWSALAGVPNEQF
TRBJ2-2,TRBV11-3,ASSLGWGALTGELF
TRBJ2-2,TRBV7-9,ASSLVRQTHTGELF
TRBJ2-2,TRBV19,ASSIEWNTGELF
TRBJ2-5,TRBV30,AWNRDYQETQY
TRBJ2-7,TRBV9,ASSARDRFDEQY
TRBJ1-1,TRBV11-2,ASSLDRGPQTRTEAF
TRBJ1-1,TRBV18,ASSPPGTGDTEAF
TRBJ2-5,TRBV10-2,ASSQPSAGRETQY
TRBJ2-1,TRBV18,ASSPLAGGPQDEQF
TRBJ2-1,TRBV25-1,ASRPGGLMNEQF
TRBJ2-3,TRBV5-1,ASSPPAIGTSTDTQY
TRBJ1-1,TRBV19,ASSIGAAIEPEAF
TRBJ2-2,TRBV28,ASRGAGELF
TRBJ1-2,TRBV5-6,ASSLDGQGPLQGYT
TRBJ2-1,TRBV9,ASSVRGPTKEQF
TRBJ2-1,TRBV6-5,ASSYSGLAGHNEQF
TRBJ1-2,TRBV7-2,ASSGLTSNYGYT
TRBJ2-6,TRBV15,ATSKGAGANVLT
TRBJ2-2,TRBV6-5,ASRSTGENTGELF
TRBJ2-6,TRBV11-2,ASSLFPPSSGANVLT
TRBJ2-7,TRBV19,ASSSRAGPSYEQY
TRBJ2-7,TRBV29-1,SVGTSSSYEQY
TRBJ2-3,TRBV28,ASSLFSGSFTDTQY
TRBJ2-1,TRBV5-1,ASSLGSSGRGYYNEQF
TRBJ2-7,TRBV2,ASRGETGLTYEQY
TRBJ2-2,TRBV10-3,ASRQVTGELF
TRBJ1-2,TRBV5-4,ASSPPGQAFYGYT
TRBJ2-2,TRBV29-1,SVATGVATGELF
TRBJ1-5,TRBV27,ASSLGGGKQPQH
TRBJ1-3,TRBV5-1,ASSLQGDRVSGNTIY
TRBJ2-7,TRBV4-1,ASSQDWGGAGYEQY
TRBJ2-7,TRBV19,AGGQGAWEQY
TRBJ2-1,TRBV7-2,ASSFIAGVNNEQF
TRBJ2-5,TRBV23-1,ARGRLTGTQY
TRBJ2-1,TRBV7-3,ASSRGVANYNEQF
TRBJ2-7,TRBV7-9,ASGERLYEQY
TRBJ2-1,TRBV21-1,ASTATVLAYTRSSYNEQF
TRBJ2-3,TRBV9,ASSVAGRGTDTQY
TRBJ2-5,TRBV7-2,ASSLGLAGGTETQY
TRBJ1-2,TRBV5-5,ASNLLIVGTGDYGYT
TRBJ2-7,TRBV7-8,ASSLDYEQY
TRBJ2-7,TRBV21-1,ASSKGAREQY
TRBJ1-4,TRBV18,ASSPLGSNEKLF
TRBJ1-4,TRBV7-2,ASSLDRGSNEKLF
TRBJ1-3,TRBV19,ASASDGAGNTIY
TRBJ2-7,TRBV30,AWSGRLNTEQY
TRBJ2-3,TRBV7-2,ASSPRPSTDTQY
TRBJ2-1,TRBV4-3,ASSQLAGESEQF
TRBJ1-1,TRBV6-1,ASSRTINTEAF
TRBJ2-7,TRBV15,ATSRDLSAGQRAEQY
TRBJ2-3,TRBV6-1,ASDGRDTGTDTQY